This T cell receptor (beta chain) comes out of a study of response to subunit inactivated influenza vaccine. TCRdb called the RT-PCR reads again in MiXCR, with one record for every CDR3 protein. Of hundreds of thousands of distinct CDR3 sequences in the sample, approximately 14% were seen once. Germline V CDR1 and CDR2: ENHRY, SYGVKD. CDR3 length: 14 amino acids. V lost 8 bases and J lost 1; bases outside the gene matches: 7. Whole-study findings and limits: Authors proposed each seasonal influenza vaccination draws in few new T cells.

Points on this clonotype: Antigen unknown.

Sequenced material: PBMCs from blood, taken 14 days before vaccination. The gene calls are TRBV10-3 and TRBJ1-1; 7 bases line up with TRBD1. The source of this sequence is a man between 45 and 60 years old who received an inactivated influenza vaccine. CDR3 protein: CAIGRQGPNTEAFF. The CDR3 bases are TGTGCCATCGGAAGACAGGGACCGAACACTGAAGCTTTCTTT.